A selection of T cell receptor beta chains follows, all from one sample in a study of blood T cells in healthy people across ages. TCRdb fed the 5' RACE reads into MiXCR, producing one record per CDR3 protein. Of around 1.5 million distinct CDR3 sequences in the sample, about 35% were seen once. Sequencing input: blood. The source is a woman aged 25 to 39 in good health. The CDR3 runs from the conserved cysteine through the conserved F or W. D genes are given only for firm matches. Expanded clones are given a class, and other clones once, few, many or no size at all.

clone_size	d_call	v_call	j_call	cdr3_nt	cdr3_aa
.	.	TRBV28	TRBJ2-7	TGTGCCTGCAGTTTCGTAACAGGTTCCTACGAGCAGTACTTC	CACSFVTGSYEQYF
few	.	TRBV29-1	TRBJ2-1	TGCAGCGTTGATCCACAGTGCAATGAGCAGTTCTTC	CSVDPQCNEQFF
.	.	TRBV28	TRBJ2-7	TGTGCCAGCAGGACGGGGGACACTTTCTCCTACGAGCAGTACTTC	CASRTGDTFSYEQYF
.	.	TRBV6-6	TRBJ2-3	TGTGCCAGCAGTTACAGCCACACAGATACGCAGTATTTT	CASSYSHTDTQYF
.	TRBD2	TRBV6-5	TRBJ2-1	TGTGCCAGCAGCGGGGGAATTAGCGGGAGTTACAATGAGCAGTTCTTC	CASSGGISGSYNEQFF
few	.	TRBV11-2	TRBJ2-5	TGTGCCAGCAGCTTAGGTCTAGCGAGACAAGAGACCCAGTACTTC	CASSLGLARQETQYF
few	.	TRBV28	TRBJ2-1	TGTGCCAGCAGTTACTACAATAGGTTTAACAATGAGCAGTTCTTC	CASSYYNRFNNEQFF
.	TRBD2	TRBV20-1	TRBJ2-3	TGCAGTGCTAGACCACAACTAGCGTACAGCACAGATACGCAGTATTTT	CSARPQLAYSTDTQYF
.	TRBD1	TRBV2	TRBJ2-7	TGTGCCAGTGGGGACAGCCCCTTGGACGAGCAGTACTTC	CASGDSPLDEQYF
.	TRBD2	TRBV5-8	TRBJ2-1	TGTGCCAGCAGCTTGGAGCTAGCGGGAGAGCAGTTCTTC	CASSLELAGEQFF
.	TRBD1	TRBV5-1	TRBJ1-5	TGCGCCAGCAGCTTACAGGGGGTAAATCAGCCCCAGCATTTT	CASSLQGVNQPQHF
.	.	TRBV5-5	TRBJ1-6	TGTGCCAGCAGCTTGGCGTCTTCCAATTCACCCCTCCACTTT	CASSLASSNSPLHF
.	.	TRBV6-1	TRBJ2-3	TGTGCCAGCACCGCCGGACTGGGGAGGCCAGATACGCAGTATTTT	CASTAGLGRPDTQYF
.	TRBD2	TRBV9	TRBJ2-3	TGTGCCAGCAGCCCCCGCGGACTAGCGGGAGACAGCACAGATACGCAGTATTTT	CASSPRGLAGDSTDTQYF
.	.	TRBV4-1	TRBJ1-2	TGCGCCAGCAGCCAAGATAGCGTCAGTAGCTATGGCTACACCTTC	CASSQDSVSSYGYTF
.	.	TRBV4-1	TRBJ2-7	TGCGCCAGCAGCCACGGGCCCCGGGACCCCTACGAGCAGTACTTC	CASSHGPRDPYEQYF
.	.	TRBV2	TRBJ1-2	TGTGCCAGCAGTGAAGCGCTAGAGGGGGCTAACTATGGCTACACCTTC	CASSEALEGANYGYTF
few	.	TRBV20-1	TRBJ1-1	TGCAGTGCTAGAGGGGTGGATCTTCTCATGAACACTGAAGCTTTCTTT	CSARGVDLLMNTEAFF
.	.	TRBV20-1	TRBJ2-7	TGCAGTGCTACCAAGAGCTCCCACGAGCAGTACTTC	CSATKSSHEQYF
.	.	TRBV20-1	TRBJ1-1	TGCAGTGCCCGCGGGCAGGTGGTCACTGAAGCTTTCTTT	CSARGQVVTEAFF
.	.	TRBV6-5	TRBJ2-7	TGTGCCAGCAGTTACTCGATAAGTGCTGGTAGCTCCTACGAGCAGTACTTC	CASSYSISAGSSYEQYF
.	.	TRBV20-1	TRBJ2-7	TGCAGCGCGGCAGAGTCCTACGAGCAGTACTTC	CSAAESYEQYF
.	.	TRBV25-1	TRBJ1-5	TGTGCCAGCAGTGAAGGAGTGAGTGGCAATCAGCCCCAGCATTTT	CASSEGVSGNQPQHF
many	.	TRBV20-1	TRBJ2-3	TGCAGTGCCCTCTCAGCGGGTAACACAGATACGCAGTATTTT	CSALSAGNTDTQYF
.	TRBD1	TRBV5-1	TRBJ1-2	TGCGCCAGCAGCCTAAACCGGGACAGGGTTGGCTACACCTTC	CASSLNRDRVGYTF
.	TRBD2	TRBV14	TRBJ2-7	TGTGCCAGCAGCCAAACGGGACTAGCGGGTTTAAGATACGAGCAGTACTTC	CASSQTGLAGLRYEQYF
.	.	TRBV7-9	TRBJ2-1	TGTGCCAGCAGCCCCAAGGAGGGTACAACGGAGCAGTTCTTC	CASSPKEGTTEQFF
.	TRBD1	TRBV12-3/TRBV12-4	TRBJ1-3	TGTGCCAGCAGTCCCTCCCGGACAGGATCTGGAAACACCATATATTTT	CASSPSRTGSGNTIYF
.	.	TRBV7-8	TRBJ2-3	TGTGCCAGCAGCCACCAAGGGTTCCCAGATACGCAGTATTTT	CASSHQGFPDTQYF
.	TRBD1	TRBV6-5	TRBJ2-7	TGTGCCAGCAGTGCGACAGGGTTGAGCTTGTACGAGCAGTACTTC	CASSATGLSLYEQYF
few	.	TRBV7-2	TRBJ1-4	TGTGCCAGCAGCCTTGAGCCAAATGAAAAACTGTTTTTT	CASSLEPNEKLFF
.	.	TRBV20-1	TRBJ2-3	TGCAGTGCCGGGACCACGCGCCGCACAGATACGCAGTATTTT	CSAGTTRRTDTQYF
.	TRBD2	TRBV20-1	TRBJ2-7	TGCAGTGCTAGAGATCCTAGCGGGGCCCACGAGCAGTACTTC	CSARDPSGAHEQYF
.	TRBD2	TRBV7-9	TRBJ2-1	TGTGCCTGCAGTTTGTCGGGGGGGCTGGACAATGAGCAGTTCTTC	CACSLSGGLDNEQFF
few	.	TRBV7-2	TRBJ2-3	TGTGCCAGCAGCCTTGCCGGCCGCGGAGGGGGCGCGGATACGCAGTATTTT	CASSLAGRGGGADTQYF
.	.	TRBV9	TRBJ2-1	TGTGCCAGCAGCGTAGGGCCCCGAGACGGTTCCTACAATGAGCAGTTCTTC	CASSVGPRDGSYNEQFF
.	.	TRBV20-1	TRBJ1-5	TGCAGTGCTAGGCCCTCGAACAGCCCCCAGCATTTT	CSARPSNSPQHF
.	.	TRBV7-9	TRBJ2-3	TGTGCCAGCAGCCCCCGGACAGGGAGGGTAGATACGCAGTATTTT	CASSPRTGRVDTQYF
few	TRBD1	TRBV24-1	TRBJ2-5	TGTGCCACCAGTGGAGTTCCAGGGGGAAAAGAGACCCAGTACTTC	CATSGVPGGKETQYF
many	TRBD1	TRBV4-2	TRBJ1-1	TGTGCCAGCAGCGAGGGACAGACCCCAGTTTGGGTCACTGAAGCTTTCTTT	CASSEGQTPVWVTEAFF
many	TRBD2	TRBV5-1	TRBJ2-1	TGCGCCAGCAGCCCGGGACACGCGGGGGGCAATGAGCAGTTCTTC	CASSPGHAGGNEQFF